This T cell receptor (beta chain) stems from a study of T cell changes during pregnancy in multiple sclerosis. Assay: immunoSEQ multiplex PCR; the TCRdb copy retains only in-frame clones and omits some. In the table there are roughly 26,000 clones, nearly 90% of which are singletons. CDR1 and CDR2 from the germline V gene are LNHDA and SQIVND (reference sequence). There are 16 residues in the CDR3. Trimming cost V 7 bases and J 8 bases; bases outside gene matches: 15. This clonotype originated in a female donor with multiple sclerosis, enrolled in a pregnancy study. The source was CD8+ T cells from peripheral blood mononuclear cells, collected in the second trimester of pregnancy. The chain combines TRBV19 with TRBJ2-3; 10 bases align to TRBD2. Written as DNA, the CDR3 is TGTGCCAGTAAGGACCGAGAGCGGGAGGGCCAAGGTACGCAGTATTTT. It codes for CASKDREREGQGTQYF.